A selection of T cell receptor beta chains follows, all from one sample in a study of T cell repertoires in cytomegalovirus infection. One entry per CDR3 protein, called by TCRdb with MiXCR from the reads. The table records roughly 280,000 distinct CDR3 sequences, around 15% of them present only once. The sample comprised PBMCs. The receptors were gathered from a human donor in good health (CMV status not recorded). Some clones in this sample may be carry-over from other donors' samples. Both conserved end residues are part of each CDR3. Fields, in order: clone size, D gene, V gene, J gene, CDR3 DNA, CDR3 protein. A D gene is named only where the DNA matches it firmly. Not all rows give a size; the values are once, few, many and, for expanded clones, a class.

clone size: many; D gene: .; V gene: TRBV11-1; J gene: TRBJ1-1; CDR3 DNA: TGTGCCAGCAGCTTAGCGCTAAAGAACACTGAAGCTTTCTTT; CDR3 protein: CASSLALKNTEAFF
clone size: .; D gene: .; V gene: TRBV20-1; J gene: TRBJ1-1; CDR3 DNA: TGCAGTGCCGAGGACAGAAGGAACACTGAAGCTTTCTTT; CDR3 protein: CSAEDRRNTEAFF
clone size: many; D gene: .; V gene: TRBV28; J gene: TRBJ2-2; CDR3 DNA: TGTGCCAGCAGTCCCGCCGGGACAAGGAACACCGGGGAGCTGTTTTTT; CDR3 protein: CASSPAGTRNTGELFF
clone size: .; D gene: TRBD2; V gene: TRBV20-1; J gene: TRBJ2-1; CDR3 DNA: TGCAGTGCTAACTCCCTAGCGGGGCCCGCCCTCTCCTACAATAAGCAGTTCTTC; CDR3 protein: CSANSLAGPALSYNKQFF
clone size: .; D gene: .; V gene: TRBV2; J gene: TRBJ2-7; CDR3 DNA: TGTGCCAGCAGTGAAGCGCGGCAGGGTAGCGAGCAGTACTTC; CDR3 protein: CASSEARQGSEQYF
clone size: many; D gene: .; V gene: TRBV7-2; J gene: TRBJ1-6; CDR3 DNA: TGTGCCAGCAGCTTGGGTGTCTCGCTGAATTCACCCCTCCACTTT; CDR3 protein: CASSLGVSLNSPLHF
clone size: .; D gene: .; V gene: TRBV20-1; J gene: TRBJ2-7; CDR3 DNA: TGCAGTGCTAGAGATCCCAGGGAACCGGCCTCCTACGAGCAGTACTTC; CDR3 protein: CSARDPREPASYEQYF
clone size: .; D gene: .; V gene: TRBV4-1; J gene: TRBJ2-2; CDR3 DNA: TGCGCCAGCAGCCAAGGGACTCTGAACACCAGGGAGCTGTTTTTT; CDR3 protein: CASSQGTLNTRELFF
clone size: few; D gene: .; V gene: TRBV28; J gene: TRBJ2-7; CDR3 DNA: TGTGCCAGCACCTCTTTTAGCGGATCCTACGAGCAGTACTTC; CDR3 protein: CASTSFSGSYEQYF
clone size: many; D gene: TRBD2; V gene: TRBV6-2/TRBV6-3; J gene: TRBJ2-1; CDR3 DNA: TGTGCCAGCATCCTGCGGAGCGGGAATACGATGTATGAGCAGTTCTTC; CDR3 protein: CASILRSGNTMYEQFF
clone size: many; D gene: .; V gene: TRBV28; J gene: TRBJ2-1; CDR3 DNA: TGTGCCAGCAGCACCGGGCTCCTGACCTTTGGGCTCTTC; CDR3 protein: CASSTGLLTFGLF
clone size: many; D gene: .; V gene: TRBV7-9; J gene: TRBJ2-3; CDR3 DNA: TGTGCCAGCAGCTTATTAAGAACTCTCCACGGCAGTTCTGGCACAGATACGCAGTATTTT; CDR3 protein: CASSLLRTLHGSSGTDTQYF
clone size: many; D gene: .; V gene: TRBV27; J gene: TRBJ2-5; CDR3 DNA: TGTGCCAGCAGTTCAAAAGAGACCCAGTACTTC; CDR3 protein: CASSSKETQYF
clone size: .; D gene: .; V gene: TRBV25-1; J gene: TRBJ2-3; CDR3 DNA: TGTGCCAGCAGTGAATTAGGGCCCTCATCGGGCCCCGGGCCGTATTTT; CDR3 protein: CASSELGPSSGPGPYF
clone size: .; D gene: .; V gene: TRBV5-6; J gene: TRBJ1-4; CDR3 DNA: TGTGCCAGCAGCGGTGATCCGGGACCGAGAAATGAAAAACTGTTTTTT; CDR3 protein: CASSGDPGPRNEKLFF
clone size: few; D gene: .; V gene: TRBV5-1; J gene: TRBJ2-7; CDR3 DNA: TGCGCCAGCAGCTTGGGGGACGGAACCTACGAGCAGTACTTC; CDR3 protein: CASSLGDGTYEQYF
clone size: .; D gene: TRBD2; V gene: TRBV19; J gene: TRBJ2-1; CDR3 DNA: TGTGCCAGTAGTCCTTCTAGCGGGAAGGGCAATGAGCAGTTCTTC; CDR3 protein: CASSPSSGKGNEQFF
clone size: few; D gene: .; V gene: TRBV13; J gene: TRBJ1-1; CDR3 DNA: TGTGCCAGCAGCCCCCTCGGGGGATCCATGAACACTGAAGCTTTCTTT; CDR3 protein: CASSPLGGSMNTEAFF
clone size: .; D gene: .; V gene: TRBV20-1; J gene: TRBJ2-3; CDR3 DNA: TGCAGTGCTAGTGAGGGGGGCACAGATACGCAGTATTTT; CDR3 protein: CSASEGGTDTQYF
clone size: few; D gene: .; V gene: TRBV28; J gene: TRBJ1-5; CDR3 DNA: TGTGCCAGCAGTCTCCACGGGAGGGGCGGTCAGCCCCAGCATTTT; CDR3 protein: CASSLHGRGGQPQHF
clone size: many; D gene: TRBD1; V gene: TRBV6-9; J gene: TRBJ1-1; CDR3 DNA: TGTGCCAGCAGTTCCCCGGGACAGGGGTCTCCCTCTGAAGCTTTCTTT; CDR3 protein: CASSSPGQGSPSEAFF
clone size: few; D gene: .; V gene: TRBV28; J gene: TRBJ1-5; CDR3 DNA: TGTGCCAGCAGTTTGGTTACAGCTTATCAGCCCCAGCATTTT; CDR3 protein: CASSLVTAYQPQHF
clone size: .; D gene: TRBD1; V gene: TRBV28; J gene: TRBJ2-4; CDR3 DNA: TGTGCCAGCAGTTTGTACAGGGGAGCAACCAAAAACATTCAGTACTTC; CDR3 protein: CASSLYRGATKNIQYF
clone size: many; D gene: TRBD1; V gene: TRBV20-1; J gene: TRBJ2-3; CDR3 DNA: TGCAGTGCTACGCTACAGGGGACAGATACGCAGTATTTT; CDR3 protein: CSATLQGTDTQYF
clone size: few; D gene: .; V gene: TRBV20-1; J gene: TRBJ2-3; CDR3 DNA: TGCAGTGCTCATTATGGAACAGATACGCAGTATTTT; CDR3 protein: CSAHYGTDTQYF
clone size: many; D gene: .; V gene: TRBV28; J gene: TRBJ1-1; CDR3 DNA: TGTGCCAGCATTAACCCGGGGATGGAAGCTTTCTTT; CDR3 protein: CASINPGMEAFF
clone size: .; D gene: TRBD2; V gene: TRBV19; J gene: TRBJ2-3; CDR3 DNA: TGTGCCAGTAGTAACCTAGCGGGGGTTGTGATAGATACGCAGTATTTT; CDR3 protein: CASSNLAGVVIDTQYF
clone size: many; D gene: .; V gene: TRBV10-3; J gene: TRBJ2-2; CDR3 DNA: TGTGCCATCAGTGAGGGGCAGGGGATCACCGGGGAGCTGTTTTTT; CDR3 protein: CAISEGQGITGELFF
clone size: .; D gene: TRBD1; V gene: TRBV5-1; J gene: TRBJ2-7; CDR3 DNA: TGCGCCAGCAGTTTGACCCTCGCCGGGACAGGAACTTCCTACGAGCAGTACTTC; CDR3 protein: CASSLTLAGTGTSYEQYF
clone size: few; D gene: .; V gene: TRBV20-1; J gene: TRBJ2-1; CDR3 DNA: TGCAGTGCTGTAAACATTCGGACAGTAGTCTACAATGAGCAGTTCTTC; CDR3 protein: CSAVNIRTVVYNEQFF
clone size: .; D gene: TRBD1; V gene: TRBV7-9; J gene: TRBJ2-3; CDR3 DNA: TGTGCCAGCAGCTTATCCGGGACAGCTAGCACAGATACGCAGTATTTT; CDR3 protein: CASSLSGTASTDTQYF
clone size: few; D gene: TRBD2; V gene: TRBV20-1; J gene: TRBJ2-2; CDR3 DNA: TGCAGTGCTAGAGCGGTTAGCGGGAGACGATACACCGGGGAGCTGTTTTTT; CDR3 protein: CSARAVSGRRYTGELFF
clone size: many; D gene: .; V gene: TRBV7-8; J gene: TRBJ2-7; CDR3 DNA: TGTGCCAGCAGACAACCCGGGAGTTACTACGAGCAGTACTTC; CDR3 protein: CASRQPGSYYEQYF
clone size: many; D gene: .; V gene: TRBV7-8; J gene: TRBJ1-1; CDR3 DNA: TGTGCCAGCAGCCTACCCCAGGGTCCCATGAACACTGAAGCTTTCTTT; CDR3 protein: CASSLPQGPMNTEAFF
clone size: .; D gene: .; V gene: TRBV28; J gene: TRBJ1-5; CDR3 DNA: TGTGCCAGCAGTTTGCAGAGTCAGCCCCAGCATTTT; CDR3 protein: CASSLQSQPQHF